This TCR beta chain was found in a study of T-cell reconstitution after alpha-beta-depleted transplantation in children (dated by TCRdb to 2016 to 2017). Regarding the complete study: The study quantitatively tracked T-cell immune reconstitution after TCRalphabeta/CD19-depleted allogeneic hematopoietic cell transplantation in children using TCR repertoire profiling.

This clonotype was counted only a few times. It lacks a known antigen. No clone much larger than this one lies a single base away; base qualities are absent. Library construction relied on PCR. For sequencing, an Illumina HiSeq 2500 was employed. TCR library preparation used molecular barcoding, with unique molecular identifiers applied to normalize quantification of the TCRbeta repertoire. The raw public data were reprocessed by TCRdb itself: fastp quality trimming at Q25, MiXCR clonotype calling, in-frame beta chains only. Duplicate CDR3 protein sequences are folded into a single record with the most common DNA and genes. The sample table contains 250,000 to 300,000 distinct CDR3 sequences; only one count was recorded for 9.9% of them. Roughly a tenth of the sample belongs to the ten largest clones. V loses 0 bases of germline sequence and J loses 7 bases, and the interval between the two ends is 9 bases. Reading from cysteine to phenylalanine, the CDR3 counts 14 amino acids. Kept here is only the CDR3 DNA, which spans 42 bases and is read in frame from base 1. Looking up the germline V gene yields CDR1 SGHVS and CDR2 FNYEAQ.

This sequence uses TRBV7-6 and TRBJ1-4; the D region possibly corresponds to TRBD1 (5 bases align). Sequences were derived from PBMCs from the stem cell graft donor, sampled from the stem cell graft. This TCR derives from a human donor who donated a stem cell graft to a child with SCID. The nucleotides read TGTGCCAGCAGCTTAGCCACAGGCGGTGAAAAACTGTTTTTT. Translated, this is CASSLATGGEKLFF.